This is a list of T cell receptor beta chains from one sample in a study of T cells in Graves' hyperthyroidism and ophthalmopathy. One entry per CDR3 protein, called by TCRdb with MiXCR from the multiplex PCR reads. The repertoire holds about 500,000 distinct CDR3 sequences, with roughly 18% as singletons. Sequenced: blood. The receptors originated from a young woman with Graves' ophthalmopathy. CDR3s leave out the opening cysteine and the closing phenylalanine or tryptophan. The order of the fields is J gene, V gene, D gene, CDR3 protein. The D gene is left open where the match is weak.

J gene: TRBJ1-3; V gene: TRBV5-5; D gene: NA; CDR3 protein: ASSLTVGNTIY
J gene: TRBJ2-1; V gene: TRBV20-1; D gene: TRBD1; CDR3 protein: SANRGDRGKGNEQF
J gene: TRBJ2-5; V gene: TRBV5-1; D gene: NA; CDR3 protein: ASSPDQETQY
J gene: TRBJ2-7; V gene: TRBV7-9; D gene: TRBD2; CDR3 protein: ASSSGPGLATYEQY
J gene: TRBJ1-2; V gene: TRBV7-8; D gene: NA; CDR3 protein: ASSSSEGGYGYT
J gene: TRBJ1-2; V gene: TRBV28; D gene: NA; CDR3 protein: ASSLYGEGPYGYT
J gene: TRBJ1-2; V gene: TRBV6-1; D gene: NA; CDR3 protein: ASCPAGSGYT
J gene: TRBJ2-7; V gene: TRBV2; D gene: NA; CDR3 protein: ASSEVNRLYEQY
J gene: TRBJ2-7; V gene: TRBV2; D gene: TRBD1; CDR3 protein: ASRAGTGVFYEQY
J gene: TRBJ2-7; V gene: TRBV12-3/TRBV12-4; D gene: TRBD1; CDR3 protein: ASSYTGAGYEQY
J gene: TRBJ2-3; V gene: TRBV28; D gene: NA; CDR3 protein: ASSSQARLPQGTQY
J gene: TRBJ2-3; V gene: TRBV12-5; D gene: NA; CDR3 protein: ASGLGDTDTQY
J gene: TRBJ1-1; V gene: TRBV12-3/TRBV12-4; D gene: NA; CDR3 protein: ASSRQGGTEAF
J gene: TRBJ1-5; V gene: TRBV12-3/TRBV12-4; D gene: NA; CDR3 protein: ASSLEQVRNQPQH
J gene: TRBJ2-4; V gene: TRBV20-1; D gene: NA; CDR3 protein: SARARRRQIAKNIQY
J gene: TRBJ1-6; V gene: TRBV10-3; D gene: NA; CDR3 protein: AISDREGNSPLH
J gene: TRBJ2-1; V gene: TRBV2; D gene: TRBD2; CDR3 protein: ASGLAEYNEQF
J gene: TRBJ2-7; V gene: TRBV3-1; D gene: NA; CDR3 protein: ASSQEGEGTYEQY
J gene: TRBJ2-1; V gene: TRBV9; D gene: TRBD2; CDR3 protein: ASSVSSGRMGEQF
J gene: TRBJ1-3; V gene: TRBV27; D gene: NA; CDR3 protein: ASSPRRQHNSGNTIY
J gene: TRBJ1-4; V gene: TRBV2; D gene: TRBD1; CDR3 protein: ASRLYDRGLGTNEKLF
J gene: TRBJ2-2; V gene: TRBV11-2; D gene: TRBD1; CDR3 protein: ASSLETGATTGELF
J gene: TRBJ2-1; V gene: TRBV28; D gene: TRBD1; CDR3 protein: ASRTGTGGPYNEQF
J gene: TRBJ2-7; V gene: TRBV12-3/TRBV12-4; D gene: TRBD2; CDR3 protein: ASLTTSGRFDEQY
J gene: TRBJ2-5; V gene: TRBV20-1; D gene: TRBD2; CDR3 protein: SAREASGSETQY
J gene: TRBJ2-3; V gene: TRBV20-1; D gene: NA; CDR3 protein: SARDRKLAGDTQY
J gene: TRBJ1-2; V gene: TRBV18; D gene: TRBD1; CDR3 protein: ASSAVPGQKNYGYT
J gene: TRBJ2-7; V gene: TRBV28; D gene: TRBD1; CDR3 protein: ASRGQGDYEQY
J gene: TRBJ2-3; V gene: TRBV30; D gene: NA; CDR3 protein: AWSPTTDTQY
J gene: TRBJ2-1; V gene: TRBV30; D gene: NA; CDR3 protein: AWGLSGGEQF
J gene: TRBJ2-5; V gene: TRBV19; D gene: TRBD1; CDR3 protein: ASSAGQAETQY
J gene: TRBJ1-1; V gene: TRBV30; D gene: NA; CDR3 protein: AWSVGHSNTEAF
J gene: TRBJ2-5; V gene: TRBV9; D gene: NA; CDR3 protein: ASSVDAGTGAQY
J gene: TRBJ1-2; V gene: TRBV6-1; D gene: NA; CDR3 protein: ASIHWGLQNYGYT
J gene: TRBJ2-7; V gene: TRBV28; D gene: TRBD2; CDR3 protein: ASILAGGWLYEQY
J gene: TRBJ2-1; V gene: TRBV11-3; D gene: TRBD2; CDR3 protein: ASSLGTSGVYNEQF
J gene: TRBJ2-1; V gene: TRBV27; D gene: TRBD2; CDR3 protein: ASTSGTSVRSYNEQF
J gene: TRBJ1-1; V gene: TRBV5-1; D gene: TRBD1; CDR3 protein: ASSLLDRGPEAF
J gene: TRBJ1-5; V gene: TRBV9; D gene: NA; CDR3 protein: ASGVDQPQH
J gene: TRBJ1-1; V gene: TRBV29-1; D gene: TRBD1; CDR3 protein: SDPGGSSYSGGDTEAF
J gene: TRBJ2-5; V gene: TRBV4-2; D gene: NA; CDR3 protein: ASSQVGTGTQY
J gene: TRBJ2-4; V gene: TRBV7-3; D gene: NA; CDR3 protein: ASSLEAGGYKNIQY
J gene: TRBJ1-1; V gene: TRBV9; D gene: NA; CDR3 protein: ASSVEWGDTEAF
J gene: TRBJ2-7; V gene: TRBV29-1; D gene: NA; CDR3 protein: SVSPVGAEQY
J gene: TRBJ2-1; V gene: TRBV5-1; D gene: TRBD1; CDR3 protein: ASGQGRNEQF
J gene: TRBJ2-3; V gene: TRBV20-1; D gene: NA; CDR3 protein: SARDGGTKQY
J gene: TRBJ1-4; V gene: TRBV7-9; D gene: NA; CDR3 protein: ASSYGPANEKLF
J gene: TRBJ2-2; V gene: TRBV5-8; D gene: NA; CDR3 protein: ASSPDGGGNTGELF
J gene: TRBJ2-7; V gene: TRBV10-3; D gene: TRBD2; CDR3 protein: AISEGGGSSYEQY
J gene: TRBJ2-7; V gene: TRBV11-2; D gene: NA; CDR3 protein: ASSRTVISSYEQY
J gene: TRBJ1-3; V gene: TRBV11-2; D gene: NA; CDR3 protein: ASSLATGSSGNTIY
J gene: TRBJ2-1; V gene: TRBV28; D gene: TRBD2; CDR3 protein: ASSLAPGLAGDEQF
J gene: TRBJ1-1; V gene: TRBV3-1; D gene: NA; CDR3 protein: ASSQEGVWNTEAF
J gene: TRBJ2-2; V gene: TRBV4-2; D gene: TRBD2; CDR3 protein: ASSQSLAGGPGELF